Given below is one T cell receptor (beta chain) in context. The data originate from a study of shared clonotypes between healthy human individuals. Study-wide context: A donor's plate count was three for CD4 naive and three for CD4 memory; CD8 naive had two and CD8 memory one.

Each of the donors was a healthy adult who was HIV-negative and had not had a recent acute infection or vaccination. Clones were sequenced by immunoSEQ multiplex PCR, and TCRdb holds only the in-frame ones, with some missing. The table includes about 1.1 million clones, around 78% detected once. Germline V gene data show CDR1 as SEHNR and CDR2 as FQNEAQ (reference sequence). The trim removed 7 bases at V and 4 bases at J, leaving 15 bases unmatched. The CDR3 has 17 residues. Sample: memory CD4+ T cells from PBMCs. Subset in this sample: CD45RA-negative fraction. The TCR originated in a man younger than 35 in good health. Some clones in this sample may be carry-over from other donors' samples. V usage is TRBV7-9 and J usage is TRBJ2-1; 8 positions agree with TRBD2. CDR3 sequence (DNA): TGTGCCAGCATCGACGGCGCTAGCGGGCGGAGTTACAATGAGCAGTTCTTC. The encoded protein is CASIDGASGRSYNEQFF.